Given below is one T cell receptor beta chain in context. Its antigen target is currently unknown. Nothing much larger sits one base from this clone, and base qualities are not available. The sample is drawn from a study of shared clonotypes between healthy human individuals (dated by TCRdb to about 2020). Some background on the complete study: The cohort comprised a couple of women and a few men aged 18 to 49 years. Each donor's leukapheresis produced roughly between about 0.9 and 9.5 billion PBMCs. To increase sequencing depth and limit assay-specific biases, TCR repertoire library preparation and sequencing were carried out by different laboratories using diverse techniques. To estimate repertoire size and how much clonotypes are shared between individuals, the study performed deep sequencing of blood TCR repertoires from five healthy adults. Per donor, three plates each were used for CD4 naive and CD4 memory, two for CD8 naive, and one for CD8 memory. Overall results and qualifications from the work: Based on pairwise subsampling, the degree of clonotype sharing among donors was expected to be affected by sequencing depth. Sampling was restricted to blood, and TCR repertoires in tissue are likely to differ from TCR repertoires in blood. Across a few donors, approximately 4.9% of naive CD4, roughly 3.5% of naive CD8, about 2.3% of memory CD4, and 0.4% of memory CD8 clonotypes were shared. Rarefaction of sorted-subset datasets indicated incomplete sequencing despite the large sequencing depth. Larger estimated clonotype richness was generally found for naive subsets than for memory subsets. Because the study included only a small number of donors, the genetic and exposure-history diversity represented was limited. Compared with non-shared clonotypes, clonotypes shared by all four sorted-subset donors had higher generation probabilities.

The germline V gene yields SGHRS for CDR1 and YFSETQ for CDR2. Reading from cysteine to phenylalanine, the CDR3 counts 15 amino acids. Only CDR3 DNA remains: 45 bases, in frame from the first base. For this chain, trimming is 0 bases at the V end and 6 bases at the J end, and the number of junction bases without a gene match is 7. Using the deep immunoSEQ assay, multiplex PCR amplified TCR CDR3 regions from genomic DNA. Extracted genomic DNA from each cell subset was distributed evenly across all wells of several immunoSEQ 96-well plates, and each plate was treated as a replicate. For sorted subsets, approximately 190 ng of genomic DNA, equivalent to around 30,000 T cell genomes, went into each replicate PCR. Purified libraries were measured with a Qubit 3.0 fluorometer, size-checked on a Bioanalyzer 2100, and measured again with the KAPA Library Quantification kit. Every immunoSEQ 96-well plate was sequenced on a dedicated single-read 150-cycle Illumina NextSeq 550 flow cell. Per the source publication's procedure: The immunoSEQ output contained only junctional sequences without quality scores, so filtering could not match that applied to full-length reads. Sequences were annotated with PyIR, a Python wrapper for IgBLAST v1.9, and V/J genes and CDR3 were assigned using IMGT germline references. Reads with weak V/J assignments (E-value above 1e-6), missing CDR3, stop codons, out-of-frame junctions, or ambiguous translated residues were removed. V3J clonotypes were defined by identical inferred V gene, J gene, and CDR3 amino acid sequence. To compute the percentage overlap between repertoires, the number of shared unique clonotypes was divided by the size of the smaller repertoire. Three approaches were used to assess repertoire richness: RTK rarefaction, the Chao1 estimator, and Recon v2.1 estimates of unobserved clonotypes. Generation probabilities were computed with OLGA for all TCRbeta clonotypes obtained by the gDNA method from four donors. TCRdb stores this immuneACCESS table with in-frame sequences only. Part of the clones is absent; in the studies checked, under half of the shortfall reflects unresolved V genes, and no reason is known for the rest. That table gives V, J and clone size, and the DNA gave D and trimming. In this sample the table shows around 940,000 clones, approximately 76% of which occur a single time. Approximately 1.5% of the sample is taken by the ten largest.

Healthy HIV-negative adults with no recently reported acute infections or vaccinations were included as donors. Only Caucasian adults living in Nashville, Tennessee, USA were represented among the donors. CD4+ T cells were enriched by magnetic negative selection; naive cells were then positively selected on CD45RA, and the negative fraction formed the memory subset. Blood was collected by leukapheresis, and PBMCs were isolated by Ficoll-Histopaque density gradient centrifugation and then cryopreserved in liquid nitrogen vapor phase. Analytical flow cytometry was used to check the purity and quantity of every magnetically sorted T cell population. From each sorted fraction, genomic DNA was isolated and quantified by UV absorbance on a Nanodrop 2000c.

The specimen sequenced was memory CD4+ T cells sorted from blood. The cell subset or site label of this sample denotes: CD45RA-negative fraction. This TCR derives from a man between 18 and 29 years old in good health. The rearrangement combines TRBV5-1 with TRBJ2-7, and TRBD2 aligns with 9 junction nucleotides. CDR3 sequence: CASSLGASGMSEQYF. At the DNA level, the sequence is TGCGCCAGCAGCTTGGGAGCTAGCGGGATGAGCGAGCAGTACTTC.